This T cell receptor (beta chain) was documented in a study of blood T cell repertoires in COVID-19. CDR3 length: 16 residues. From germline, CDR1 is SGHRS and CDR2 YFSETQ. V lost 0 bases, J lost 4 bases, and 2 bases stayed unmatched. Only a few counts were recorded for this clone. This table comes from immunoSEQ multiplex PCR, and its TCRdb copy is limited to in-frame clones, with some not included. The repertoire holds around 100,000 clones, with roughly 86% as singletons. Sequencing used peripheral blood. The V and J genes are TRBV5-1 and TRBJ2-2; TRBD2 matches at 11 bases. The TCR comes from a human donor in a cohort sampled during active COVID-19. The CDR3 here is CASSLDSGRATGELFF. DNA for the CDR3: TGCGCCAGCAGCTTGGATAGCGGGAGGGCCACCGGGGAGCTGTTTTTT.